The 20 T cell receptor beta chains presented below share a single source sample, sequenced in a study of shared clonotypes between healthy human individuals (dated by TCRdb to about 2020). The receptor library was made with the immunoSEQ multiplex PCR assay. Drawn from immuneACCESS, this table holds only the in-frame rearrangements with V and J called that TCRdb kept. Clones are partly lost; checked studies trace under half to an unresolved V gene and leave the rest unexplained. Here the sample has roughly 2.1 million clones; just over 90% occur a single time. Around 1.7% of the sample belongs to the ten largest clones. For the CD8 naive samples, CD45RO-negative cells were positively selected for CCR7, yielding a CD45RA+CCR7+ population from which TemRA cells were excluded. Sequencing input: naive CD8+ T cells from PBMCs. The label giving this sample's cell subset or site can be read as: CD45RA+CCR7+. The receptor set was obtained from a man aged 18 to 29 in good health. Some clones in this sample may be carry-over from other donors' samples.

V gene TRBV7-8 combines with J gene TRBJ2-7, with D possibly being TRBD1 (6 bases). This CDR3 is 14 amino acids long. Trimming stripped 4 bases from V and 3 bases from J, with 13 bases between. CDR1 and CDR2 (germline): SGHVS, FQNEAQ. The CDR3 DNA reads as TGTGCCAGCAGCTGGGACCGAGGGGGCTACGAGCAGTACTTC. It yields the protein CASSWDRGGYEQYF.

This clone has a handful of counts. The chain is built from TRBV5-5 and TRBJ1-2; a weak D match, TRBD1 (5 bases). This CDR3 is 15 amino acids long. Germline CDR1 is SGHKS and CDR2 is YYEKEE (reference sequence). V gave up 1 base and J gave up 4 bases, with 14 bases separating them. The CDR3 reads CASSLYSPGAYGYTF. In nucleotides, the CDR3 is TGTGCCAGCAGCTTGTACTCGCCCGGGGCCTATGGCTACACCTTC.

V usage is TRBV4-3 and J usage is TRBJ2-1; 9 nucleotides align to TRBD2. Unmatched junction bases numbered 3, after V lost 3 bases and J lost 0 bases. The CDR3 runs 16 residues. CDR1 is LGHNA, CDR2 YSLEER, per germline. The CDR3, as DNA: TGCGCCAGCAGCCATCTAGCGGGGTCCTCCTACAATGAGCAGTTCTTC. It encodes CASSHLAGSSYNEQFF.

The chain couples TRBV11-2 to TRBJ2-5; 12 nucleotides match TRBD2. Trimming removed 5 bases from V and 2 bases from J; junction bases left unmatched: 3. The CDR3 length is 15 residues. Per the germline V gene, CDR1 is SGHAT and CDR2 is FQNNGV. CDR3 in DNA: TGTGCCAGCAGCACAGGACTAGCGGGACAAGAGACCCAGTACTTC. Its translation is CASSTGLAGQETQYF.

The V gene is TRBV5-6, the J gene TRBJ2-7; D is perhaps TRBD1 or TRBD2 (5 bases each). The germline V gene encodes CDR1 SGHDT and CDR2 YYEEEE. This CDR3 spans 17 amino acids. V was cut by 3 bases and J by 2 bases, with 21 bases left in between. The CDR3 nucleotides read TGTGCCAGCAGCTGGGCCCTAGAAGGAGAGGGGACCTACGAGCAGTACTTC. Translated, it gives CASSWALEGEGTYEQYF.

V gene TRBV18 combines with J gene TRBJ2-1, with 8 bases fitting TRBD2. Losses at the gene ends were 5 bases for V and 4 bases for J; bases not matched to a gene: 13. Germline CDR1 is KGHSH and CDR2 is LQKENI. The CDR3 totals 17 residues. This CDR3 is CASSAPNPAGVYNEQFF. The CDR3 DNA reads TGTGCCAGCTCAGCCCCAAACCCAGCGGGAGTGTACAATGAGCAGTTCTTC.

This chain joins TRBV15 and TRBJ1-1; D call uncertain. Trimming took off 0 bases at V and 0 bases at J, with 8 bases between the two ends. The V gene's germline CDR1 is LNHNV and CDR2 YYDKDF (reference sequence). The CDR3 runs 15 residues. The CDR3 bases are TGTGCCACCAGCAGAGAGTTTATTCTGAACACTGAAGCTTTCTTT. Amino acid sequence: CATSREFILNTEAFF.

The gene calls are TRBV28 and TRBJ2-7; unclear D gene. The V end lost 6 bases, the J end lost 4 bases, and 16 bases lay between the germline ends. This CDR3 is built from 14 residues. Germline-derived CDR1 and CDR2 are MDHEN and SYDVKM. Written as DNA, the CDR3 is TGTGCCAGCAGGGCGTTGGTCGGACGATACGAGCAGTACTTC. Translation gives CASRALVGRYEQYF. The full variable domain, its missing parts supplied by reference TRBV28 and TRBJ2-7, is DVKVTQSSRYLVKRTGEKVFLECVQDMDHENMFWYRQDPGLGLRLIYFSYDVKMKEKGDIPEGYSVSREKKERFSLILESASTNQTSMYLCASRALVGRYEQYFGPGTRLTVT.

This clone was observed a few times. The chain uses TRBV10-3 and TRBJ1-2; 7 nucleotides line up with TRBD1. Germline loops: CDR1 ENHRY, CDR2 SYGVKD. The V segment lost 2 bases and the J segment 2 bases; nucleotides outside the gene matches: 5. The CDR3 covers 15 residues. As DNA, the CDR3 is TGTGCCATCAGTGAGCAGACAGGGATAAACTATGGCTACACCTTC. This codes for CAISEQTGINYGYTF.

This chain joins TRBV10-2 and TRBJ2-1; 7 nucleotides agree with TRBD2. This CDR3 region has 16 residues. CDR1 is WSHSY and CDR2 is SAAADI in the germline V gene. The J segment lost 6 bases and the V segment lost 0 bases, leaving 8 bases of the junction unmatched. The CDR3 bases are TGCGCCAGCAGTGAGTCTTCGGGAGGAGTAGTCAATGAGCAGTTCTTC. As protein: CASSESSGGVVNEQFF.

This clone was observed a single time. Other DNA sequences in this specimen translate into the identical CDR3. CDR3 bases: TGCGCCAGCAGCTTGCAGGGAAGTACTGAAGCTTTCTTT. It codes for CASSLQGSTEAFF. The chain links TRBV5-1 to TRBJ1-1; maybe TRBD1 (5 bases). Trimming stripped 1 base from V and 5 bases from J, with 9 bases between. Germline CDR1 SGHRS, CDR2 YFSETQ. This CDR3 has 13 amino acids. The entire variable domain, with the rest obtained from reference TRBV5-1 and TRBJ1-1, is as follows: KAGVTQTPRYLIKTRGQQVTLSCSPISGHRSVSWYQQTPGQGLQFLFEYFSETQRNKGNFPGRFSGRQFSNSRSEMNVSTLELGDSALYLCASSLQGSTEAFFGQGTRLTVV.

The chain couples TRBV11-2 to TRBJ2-6, with D uncertain. Trimming left V 5 bases short and J 5 bases short, with 10 bases between. Per the germline V gene, CDR1 is SGHAT and CDR2 is FQNNGV. The CDR3 has 14 residues. CDR3 residues: CASSPTGRANVLTF. CDR3 nucleotides: TGTGCCAGCAGCCCCACCGGTAGGGCCAACGTCCTGACTTTC.

The DNA for the CDR3 is TGCGCCAGCAGCCAAGATGGGACTGGAGACAATGAGCAGTTCTTC. Amino acids: CASSQDGTGDNEQFF. V is TRBV4-3 and J is TRBJ2-1, with TRBD2 as a possible D gene (6 bases). There are 15 residues in the CDR3. Germline V gene lookup returns CDR1 LGHNA and CDR2 YSLEER. V lost 0 bases and J lost 5, with 11 bases in between.

The chain has TRBV27 and TRBJ1-1; TRBD1 is a possible D gene (5 bases). Trimming cost V 5 bases and J 0 bases, with 16 bases left between them. Germline V gene data show CDR1 as MNHEY and CDR2 as SMNVEV (reference sequence). The CDR3 extends over 16 amino acids. CDR3 in amino acids: CASSPRDGTMNTEAFF. Here the CDR3 DNA reads TGTGCCAGCAGTCCGAGGGACGGCACCATGAACACTGAAGCTTTCTTT.

J is TRBJ2-3 and V is TRBV27; no reliable D call. V was clipped by 6 bases and J by 4 bases, with 20 bases between them. Germline V gives CDR1 MNHEY, CDR2 SMNVEV (reference sequence). The CDR3 totals 16 residues. Here the CDR3 reads CASRNLLASLADTQYF. CDR3 coding DNA: TGTGCCAGCAGAAACCTCCTCGCTAGTCTAGCAGATACGCAGTATTTT.

The gene calls are TRBV25-1 and TRBJ2-7; D might be TRBD2 (6 bases). Trimming removed 3 bases at V and 4 bases at J, with 10 bases between. CDR3 length equals 13 residues. Germline V gives CDR1 MGHDK, CDR2 SYGVNS. The CDR3 is CASSERDVYEQYF. As DNA, the CDR3 is TGTGCCAGCAGTGAGCGGGACGTTTACGAGCAGTACTTC.

V and J are TRBV19 and TRBJ2-1; 8 bases align to TRBD2. Germline assignment: CDR1 LNHDA and CDR2 SQIVND (reference sequence). Trimming took 4 bases from V and 1 from J; bases not matched to a gene: 6. This CDR3 is 16 amino acids long. CDR3 DNA sequence: TGTGCCAGTAGTAACGGGAGGGCCAAGTCCTACAATGAGCAGTTCTTC. Protein sequence: CASSNGRAKSYNEQFF.

This chain uses TRBV27 with TRBJ2-2, with D possibly matching TRBD1 (6 bases). Germline CDR1 is MNHEY and CDR2 is SMNVEV (reference sequence). The V gene lost 7 bases and the J gene lost 4 bases, with 16 bases spanning the gap. The CDR3 runs 15 residues. DNA for the CDR3: TGTGCCAGCACATGGGGGCTAGCTGGCACCGGGGAGCTGTTTTTT. It specifies CASTWGLAGTGELFF.

The rearrangement uses TRBV27 and TRBJ2-1; a possible D gene is TRBD1 (6 bases). Germline CDR1 and CDR2: MNHEY and SMNVEV (reference sequence). The ends were cut back, 3 bases at V and 6 bases at J, with 12 bases in the middle. The CDR3 runs 14 residues. The CDR3 DNA sequence: TGTGCCAGCAGTTTTCGAGGGGGAATCAATGAGCAGTTCTTC. This encodes CASSFRGGINEQFF.

The chain joins TRBV5-6 to TRBJ1-2; the D gene is possibly TRBD1 (5 bases). The CDR3 has 13 residues. Germline loops: CDR1 SGHDT, CDR2 YYEEEE. The germline V and J ends were trimmed by 2 bases and 4 bases, with 9 bases remaining between them. As DNA, the CDR3 is TGTGCCAGCAGCTTTCCAGGGTCCTATGGCTACACCTTC. Translating it yields CASSFPGSYGYTF.